A selection of T cell receptor beta chains follows, all from one sample in a study of neurological immune-mediated disorders. TCRdb fed the 5' RACE reads into MiXCR, producing one record per CDR3 protein. This sample yields roughly 40,000 distinct CDR3 sequences, of which roughly 2.5% are seen a single time; 2.4% belongs to the top ten. The sample was PBMCs. These receptors all come from a man aged 50-60 years with multiple sclerosis. Each CDR3 is given with its conserved first and last residue. The order of the fields is D gene, clone size, J gene, V gene, CDR3 protein, CDR3 DNA. The D gene is left open where the match is weak. Clone size is stated in some rows and not others, as once, few, many or a class when expanded.

D gene: -; clone size: many; J gene: TRBJ2-2; V gene: TRBV27; CDR3 protein: CASSLSGHGSGELFF; CDR3 DNA: TGTGCCAGCAGTTTATCGGGCCATGGGTCCGGGGAGCTGTTTTTT
D gene: -; clone size: many; J gene: TRBJ1-1; V gene: TRBV12-3/TRBV12-4; CDR3 protein: CASSLNPPKNTEAFF; CDR3 DNA: TGTGCCAGCAGTTTAAACCCCCCGAAGAACACTGAAGCTTTCTTT
D gene: TRBD1; clone size: many; J gene: TRBJ1-5; V gene: TRBV6-5; CDR3 protein: CASRGQGHNQPQHF; CDR3 DNA: TGTGCCAGCAGGGGACAGGGGCATAATCAGCCCCAGCATTTT
D gene: -; clone size: many; J gene: TRBJ2-3; V gene: TRBV5-1; CDR3 protein: CASSLQRDTQYF; CDR3 DNA: TGCGCCAGCAGCTTACAGAGAGATACGCAGTATTTT
D gene: -; clone size: -; J gene: TRBJ1-5; V gene: TRBV28; CDR3 protein: CASTPTRGPQHF; CDR3 DNA: TGTGCCAGCACCCCTACAAGGGGACCCCAGCATTTT
D gene: -; clone size: many; J gene: TRBJ2-3; V gene: TRBV20-1; CDR3 protein: CSARSAVGMGTDTQYF; CDR3 DNA: TGCAGTGCTAGGAGCGCGGTGGGGATGGGCACAGATACGCAGTATTTT
D gene: -; clone size: many; J gene: TRBJ1-2; V gene: TRBV4-2; CDR3 protein: CASSQGTGVSGYTF; CDR3 DNA: TGTGCCAGCAGCCAAGGAACAGGAGTCTCTGGCTACACCTTC
D gene: TRBD1; clone size: -; J gene: TRBJ1-6; V gene: TRBV7-8; CDR3 protein: CASSLLVARQGAMPLNF; CDR3 DNA: TGTGCCAGCAGCTTATTAGTGGCGAGACAGGGGGCAATGCCCCTCAACTTT
D gene: TRBD2; clone size: many; J gene: TRBJ2-3; V gene: TRBV20-1; CDR3 protein: CSARTSGGALDTQYF; CDR3 DNA: TGCAGTGCTCGAACTAGCGGGGGGGCCTTAGATACGCAGTATTTT
D gene: -; clone size: -; J gene: TRBJ1-1; V gene: TRBV15; CDR3 protein: CATSRVFGGGTEAFF; CDR3 DNA: TGTGCCACCAGCAGAGTGTTCGGCGGGGGCACTGAAGCTTTCTTT
D gene: TRBD1; clone size: many; J gene: TRBJ2-3; V gene: TRBV6-5; CDR3 protein: CASRKGQGVDTQYF; CDR3 DNA: TGTGCCAGCAGAAAGGGACAGGGGGTAGATACGCAGTATTTT
D gene: -; clone size: many; J gene: TRBJ2-1; V gene: TRBV7-3; CDR3 protein: CASSAISGSYNEQFF; CDR3 DNA: TGTGCCAGCAGCGCGATCAGCGGTTCCTACAATGAGCAGTTCTTC
D gene: -; clone size: many; J gene: TRBJ2-2; V gene: TRBV12-3/TRBV12-4; CDR3 protein: CASSLLLGQRNTGELFF; CDR3 DNA: TGTGCCAGCAGTTTACTTCTAGGACAGAGGAACACCGGGGAGCTGTTTTTT
D gene: -; clone size: many; J gene: TRBJ2-5; V gene: TRBV9; CDR3 protein: CASSVGAGRETQYF; CDR3 DNA: TGTGCCAGCAGCGTAGGGGCTGGAAGGGAGACCCAGTACTTC
D gene: -; clone size: many; J gene: TRBJ1-2; V gene: TRBV2; CDR3 protein: CASSGTGRNGGYTF; CDR3 DNA: TGTGCCAGCAGTGGCACAGGCCGCAACGGCGGCTACACCTTC
D gene: TRBD1; clone size: many; J gene: TRBJ2-2; V gene: TRBV9; CDR3 protein: CASRKGTETGELFF; CDR3 DNA: TGTGCCAGCAGGAAAGGGACAGAAACCGGGGAGCTGTTTTTT
D gene: TRBD1; clone size: -; J gene: TRBJ1-5; V gene: TRBV2; CDR3 protein: CASSGDRGSPQNF; CDR3 DNA: TGTGCCAGCAGTGGGGACAGGGGGTCCCCCCAGAATTTT
D gene: -; clone size: many; J gene: TRBJ1-1; V gene: TRBV5-6; CDR3 protein: CASTLLGVWTEAFF; CDR3 DNA: TGTGCCAGCACCTTGTTGGGGGTTTGGACTGAAGCTTTCTTT
D gene: -; clone size: many; J gene: TRBJ2-7; V gene: TRBV20-1; CDR3 protein: CSAGGRSFGYEQYF; CDR3 DNA: TGCAGTGCTGGGGGCCGATCGTTTGGCTACGAGCAGTACTTC
D gene: TRBD2; clone size: many; J gene: TRBJ2-1; V gene: TRBV6-4; CDR3 protein: CASSEASGGANEQFF; CDR3 DNA: TGTGCCAGCAGTGAGGCCAGCGGGGGGGCCAATGAGCAGTTCTTC
D gene: -; clone size: -; J gene: TRBJ2-1; V gene: TRBV19; CDR3 protein: CARSRGAVNEQFF; CDR3 DNA: TGTGCCAGGAGTAGGGGGGCCGTCAATGAGCAGTTCTTC
D gene: -; clone size: -; J gene: TRBJ1-3; V gene: TRBV19; CDR3 protein: CASNDQAFSGNTIYF; CDR3 DNA: TGTGCCAGTAACGACCAGGCTTTCTCTGGAAACACCATATATTTT
D gene: -; clone size: many; J gene: TRBJ1-1; V gene: TRBV10-3; CDR3 protein: CAISERGVGTEAFF; CDR3 DNA: TGTGCCATCAGTGAGAGAGGGGTAGGGACTGAAGCTTTCTTT
D gene: TRBD1; clone size: many; J gene: TRBJ1-1; V gene: TRBV5-1; CDR3 protein: CASSRDRGAEAFF; CDR3 DNA: TGCGCCAGCTCTCGGGACAGGGGCGCTGAAGCTTTCTTT
D gene: -; clone size: many; J gene: TRBJ2-3; V gene: TRBV4-1; CDR3 protein: CASSFFTGFATDTQYF; CDR3 DNA: TGCGCCAGCAGCTTTTTTACGGGGTTCGCCACAGATACGCAGTATTTT
D gene: TRBD1; clone size: -; J gene: TRBJ1-1; V gene: TRBV7-9; CDR3 protein: CASRDRGEMNTEAFF; CDR3 DNA: TGTGCCAGTAGAGACAGGGGCGAAATGAACACTGAAGCTTTCTTT
D gene: -; clone size: many; J gene: TRBJ2-7; V gene: TRBV3-1; CDR3 protein: CASSQGQIYEQYF; CDR3 DNA: TGTGCCAGCAGCCAAGGACAGATCTACGAGCAGTACTTC
D gene: -; clone size: many; J gene: TRBJ1-1; V gene: TRBV5-1; CDR3 protein: CASSDGALGTEAFF; CDR3 DNA: TGCGCCAGCAGTGATGGGGCGCTCGGCACTGAAGCTTTCTTT
D gene: TRBD1; clone size: many; J gene: TRBJ2-3; V gene: TRBV19; CDR3 protein: CASRARDRSTDTQYF; CDR3 DNA: TGTGCCAGTAGAGCACGGGACAGGAGCACAGATACGCAGTATTTT